The rows below give T cell receptor beta chains drawn from one sample of a study of cytomegalovirus exposure and HLA in healthy donors. Data came from immunoSEQ multiplex PCR; TCRdb stores just in-frame clones and leaves some out. The table includes tens of thousands of clones, around three fifths detected once. Specimen: PBMCs. The receptor set was obtained from a human donor in good health. Each CDR3 is given without its conserved first and last residue.

v_call	cdr3_aa
TRBV10-3	AISEDGTTNTEAF
TRBV11-2	ASSPLRYSAYEQY
TRBV7-9	ASSLLDSEQY
TRBV7-8	ASSDPGLGQETQY
TRBV5-8	ASSRGNYGYP
TRBV12-5	ASGLAGPYEKLF
TRBV14	ASSPPLTAAAYNEQF
TRBV25-1	ASSGRGSRGKNEQF
TRBV5-1	ASSLAGLAGMSEQF
TRBV29-1	SVGVGQAFRNEQF
TRBV27	ASSFRQSEQF
TRBV5-1	ASRTGQGDMNTEAF
TRBV9	ASSVRQGNTEAF
TRBV25-1	ASSAGLTYEQY
TRBV11-1	ASSSARGLYEQY
TRBV5-6	ASSLASGTYEQY
TRBV29-1	SVEEVTGPNEKLF
TRBV5-4	ASSPQLKRGTNEQF
TRBV30	ASRRGLNTEAF
TRBV2	ASNRESGLNQPQH
TRBV2	ASSYGGTGGFTDTQY
TRBV5-1	ASTSGNSGGTDTQY
TRBV6-4	ASSRDLSSTDTQY
TRBV9	ASSVEDGVNTGELF
TRBV5-6	ASSFRTGDYGYP
TRBV6-1	ASILAGGQYEQF
TRBV6-5	ASTSAQDRFGYT
TRBV5-4	ASSLDHRTGAETQY
TRBV19	ASLPKGQGPSYEQY
TRBV9	ASSPSRRTGQYNEQF